This T cell receptor (beta chain) was obtained from a study of OX40 agonist ivuxolimab in advanced cancers. From germline, CDR1 is LNHDA and CDR2 SQIVND (reference sequence). This CDR3 has 14 amino acids. V lost 5 bases and J lost 4, with 14 bases in between. Clones were sequenced by immunoSEQ multiplex PCR, and TCRdb holds only the in-frame ones, with some missing. Found here are about 71,000 clones, approximately 94% of them singletons; the top ten hold 15% to 19%. The source was CD4+ or CD8+ T cells sorted from blood, collected in a trial of the OX40 agonist ivuxolimab. The rearrangement joins TRBV19 to TRBJ1-2; D perhaps matches TRBD1 (6 bases). The TCR originated in an adult with an advanced solid tumor such as melanoma, head and neck, liver or kidney cancer. The CDR3 sequence is CASSPQGIVYGYTF. In DNA, the CDR3 is TGTGCCAGTAGTCCGCAGGGGATCGTCTATGGCTACACCTTC.